The 24 T cell receptor beta chains presented below share a single source sample, sequenced in a study of identical twins. TCRdb reprocessed the 5' RACE reads with MiXCR, giving one entry per CDR3 protein. There are 1.5 million or so distinct CDR3 sequences in the sample; about 32% occur only once, and 0.25% to 0.3% lies in the top ten. The sequenced material came from cord blood. The receptors originated from a newborn girl in good health.

This clonotype came up many times. The chain is built from TRBV5-1 and TRBJ1-2; weak D call: TRBD1 (6 bases). This CDR3 region has 13 residues. V was trimmed by 4 bases and J by 2 bases, leaving 9 bases between them. Germline-derived CDR1 and CDR2 are SGHRS and YFSETQ. CDR3 loop: CASSGGHNYGYTF. CDR3 DNA sequence: TGCGCCAGCAGCGGGGGACACAACTATGGCTACACCTTC.

This clonotype was seen a few times. This chain uses TRBV11-2 with TRBJ2-7, with D possibly TRBD2 on 6 matching bases. CDR3 length: 16 amino acids. The V and J ends lost 4 bases and 0 bases respectively, with 16 bases between them. Per germline, CDR1 SGHAT and CDR2 FQNNGV. In DNA form, the CDR3 reads TGTGCCAGCAGCTCACTCCGGGGGAGCAGCTCCTACGAGCAGTACTTC. Translating it yields CASSSLRGSSSYEQYF.

A few counts support this clonotype. V is TRBV15 and J is TRBJ2-1; possibly TRBD2 for D (5 bases). The CDR3 runs to 14 residues. Trimming stripped 0 bases from V and 6 bases from J, with 9 bases between. Per the germline V gene, CDR1 is LNHNV and CDR2 is YYDKDF (reference sequence). Written as DNA, the CDR3 is TGTGCCACCAGCAGAGATGGAGGCACCAATGAGCAGTTCTTC. Protein sequence: CATSRDGGTNEQFF.

As to this clonotype: Relative to the germline gene, one junction end is altered; a read error may explain this. V usage is TRBV11-1 and J usage is TRBJ2-3; tentatively, D is TRBD2 (6 bases). Germline CDR1 SGHAT, CDR2 FQDESV (reference sequence). The CDR3 has 16 residues. The CDR3 loop is CASSLTNAGSTDPQYF. DNA of the CDR3: TGTGCCAGCAGCTTAACTAATGCGGGGAGCACAGATCCGCAGTATTTT. The variable domain in full, with the rest retrieved from reference TRBV11-1 and TRBJ2-3, is EAEVAQSPRYKITEKSQAVAFWCDPISGHATLYWYRQILGQGPELLVQFQDESVVDDSQLPKDRFSAERLKGVDSTLKIQPAELGDSAMYLCASSLTNAGSTDPQYFGPGTRLTVL.

The V call is TRBV14, the J call TRBJ2-1; D uncertain. The J call may be in error: the DNA end matches TRBJ2-7 better. CDR1 and CDR2 (germline): SGHDN, FVKESK. The CDR3 covers 13 residues. CDR3 residues: CASTPSPRNEQYF. In nucleotides, the CDR3 is TGTGCCAGCACCCCCTCTCCCCGCAATGAGCAGTACTTC.

The chain links TRBV25-1 to TRBJ1-4; D call uncertain. Trimming shortened V by 3 bases and J by 5 bases, and 13 bases separated the two germline ends. Germline loops: CDR1 MGHDK, CDR2 SYGVNS. The CDR3 contains 15 residues. The CDR3 DNA sequence: TGTGCCAGCAGTGATCGGCAGGTCATCAATGAAAAACTGTTTTTT. It specifies CASSDRQVINEKLFF.

This clonotype showed up just a few times. The rearrangement uses TRBV4-1 and TRBJ2-6; D remains ambiguous. CDR1 and CDR2 from the germline V gene are MGHRA and YSYEKL. The V end was cut by 2 bases, the J end by 5 bases, with 4 bases between. This CDR3 has 13 residues. CDR3 DNA sequence: TGCGCCAGCAGCCAATTCCGGGCCAACGTCCTGACTTTC. Translating it yields CASSQFRANVLTF.

This clonotype turned up a few times. This rearrangement joins TRBV20-1 to TRBJ2-7; D could derive from TRBD1 or TRBD2 (5 bases each). Per germline, CDR1 DFQATT and CDR2 SNEGSKA (reference sequence). CDR3 length: 11 amino acids. CDR3: CRVGTAREQYF. As DNA, the CDR3 is TGCAGAGTCGGGACCGCCCGGGAGCAGTACTTC.

Concerning this clonotype: One end of the junction does not line up with germline, which may come from a read error. This chain uses TRBV28 with TRBJ1-6, with D possibly TRBD1 on 5 matching bases. The CDR3 sequence is 15 residues long. From germline, CDR1 is MDHEN and CDR2 SYDVKM. The CDR3 bases are TGTGCCAGCGGCCTCAATTCAGGGAGCGGTTCACCCCCCCACTTT. Translating gives CASGLNSGSGSPPHF. Full variable domain (remainder filled in from reference TRBV28 and TRBJ1-6): DVKVTQSSRYLVKRTGEKVFLECVQDMDHENMFWYRQDPGLGLRLIYFSYDVKMKEKGDIPEGYSVSREKKERFSLILESASTNQTSMYLCASGLNSGSGSPPHFGNGTRLTVT.

The chain combines TRBV3-1 with TRBJ1-1, with 9 nucleotides matching TRBD1. Losses at the gene ends were 4 bases for V and 2 bases for J; bases not matched to a gene: 8. This CDR3 contains 16 residues. The germline V gene encodes CDR1 LGHDT and CDR2 YNNKEL (reference sequence). The DNA for the CDR3 is TGTGCCAGCAGCCCCTATCCGGGACAGGGTAACACTGAAGCTTTCTTT. It yields the protein CASSPYPGQGNTEAFF.

This clonotype was seen a few times. This sequence joins TRBV20-1 and TRBJ1-2, with unresolved D. Per germline, CDR1 DFQATT and CDR2 SNEGSKA (reference sequence). V dropped 3 bases and J dropped 0 bases, with 8 bases sitting between them. The CDR3 totals 13 residues. The CDR3 region has the DNA TGCAGTGCTAGTTCCAGAGCTAACTATGGCTACACCTTC. Encoded protein: CSASSRANYGYTF.

The chain uses TRBV10-3 and TRBJ2-1, with a tentative D call TRBD1 (5 bases). Trimming cost V 2 bases and J 9 bases, with 14 bases left between them. The CDR3 is 14 residues long. Germline V gene data show CDR1 as ENHRY and CDR2 as SYGVKD. The CDR3: CAISEGARPLEQFF. As DNA, the CDR3 is TGTGCCATCAGTGAGGGGGCTAGACCACTTGAGCAGTTCTTC.

The chain is built from TRBV7-2 and TRBJ2-5, with TRBD2 identical over 10 bases. Trimming took 4 bases from V and 4 from J; bases not matched to a gene: 15. The CDR3 totals 18 residues. CDR1 and CDR2 (germline): SGHTA, FQGNSA. The CDR3 DNA sequence: TGTGCCAGCAGCTGGAAACGGCTAGCGGGGGCTACGGGAGAGACCCAGTACTTC. Translated: CASSWKRLAGATGETQYF.

This clonotype was seen repeatedly, ten times or more. The genes are TRBV10-2 and TRBJ2-3, with 9 positions matching TRBD2. V lost 4 bases, J lost 6 bases, and 14 bases stayed unmatched. Germline V gives CDR1 WSHSY, CDR2 SAAADI. The CDR3 runs 17 residues. The CDR3 DNA sequence: TGCGCCAGCAGTGGTGGGCTGCTAGCGGGGTCTGGGGATACGCAGTATTTT. This sequence encodes CASSGGLLAGSGDTQYF.

The chain couples TRBV20-1 to TRBJ2-5; possibly TRBD2 for D (6 bases). The CDR3 totals 15 residues. V was clipped by 3 bases and J by 11 bases, with 25 bases between them. The V gene's germline CDR1 is DFQATT and CDR2 SNEGSKA (reference sequence). The CDR3, as DNA: TGCAGTGCTAGTCTGAGGGCGCGGGGTGTGGATGAGCAGTACTTC. Amino acids: CSASLRARGVDEQYF.

This rearrangement joins TRBV4-1 to TRBJ1-4, with D maybe TRBD1 (5 bases). V lost 3 bases and J 0 bases, leaving 11 bases between the germline ends. The CDR3 sequence is 16 residues long. The germline gives CDR1 MGHRA, CDR2 YSYEKL. The CDR3: CASSHGTPATNEKLFF. CDR3 DNA sequence: TGCGCCAGCAGCCATGGGACGCCCGCAACTAATGAAAAACTGTTTTTT.

The V and J genes are TRBV2 and TRBJ2-3; 10 bases map to TRBD2. Germline CDR1 SNHLY, CDR2 FYNNEI. V was pared by 6 bases and J by 0 bases, with 6 bases of the junction left unmatched. The CDR3 consists of 16 residues. This CDR3 reads CASRTTSGPSTDTQYF. The CDR3 nucleotides read TGTGCCAGCAGGACGACTAGCGGGCCTAGCACAGATACGCAGTATTTT.

Ten or more counts support this clonotype. The chain uses TRBV29-1 and TRBJ2-3, with D maybe TRBD2 (5 bases). Looked up from germline, CDR1 is SQVTM and CDR2 is ANQGSEA. The CDR3 has 16 amino acids. V lost 5 bases and J lost 1, with 19 bases in between. The CDR3 DNA reads TGCAGCGTTTTCCTTGGAGCGGTGACCCGCACAGATACGCAGTATTTT. Translation gives CSVFLGAVTRTDTQYF.

V usage is TRBV28 and J usage is TRBJ1-2; D unclear. V was shortened by 3 bases and J by 8 bases, with 10 bases between the two germline ends. This CDR3 contains 12 residues. CDR1 is MDHEN, CDR2 SYDVKM, per germline. The CDR3 region has the DNA TGTGCCAGCAGTTTTCGTTGGATGGGCTACACCTTC. The encoded protein is CASSFRWMGYTF.

Concerning this clonotype: This could be a read error, since a much larger clone is one nucleotide away. This sequence joins TRBV10-3 and TRBJ2-3; a weak D match, TRBD2 (6 bases). Trimming removed 1 base from V and 4 bases from J, with 12 bases in between. The CDR3 totals 15 residues. CDR1 is ENHRY, CDR2 SYGVKD, per germline. The DNA of the CDR3 is TGTGCCATCAGTGAGTTTAGCGGAAGCCCAGATACGCAGTATTTT. Protein product: CAISEFSGSPDTQYF.

This clonotype occurred a few times. The chain links TRBV2 to TRBJ2-5; D is possibly TRBD1 (6 bases). The CDR3 covers 14 residues. The ends were cut back, 4 bases at V and 11 bases at J, with 20 bases in the middle. Germline loops: CDR1 SNHLY, CDR2 FYNNEI. CDR3 in amino acids: CASSVVQGTWEQYF. DNA for the CDR3: TGTGCCAGCAGTGTGGTACAGGGCACCTGGGAGCAGTACTTC.

This clonotype was observed a single time. This chain connects TRBV7-9 to TRBJ2-3; D may be TRBD2 (5 bases). Trimming took off 3 bases at V and 1 base at J, with 8 bases between the two ends. CDR3 length: 14 amino acids. From germline, CDR1 is SEHNR and CDR2 FQNEAQ (reference sequence). The CDR3 loop is CASSFISGTDTQYF. The CDR3, as DNA: TGTGCCAGCAGCTTCATTAGCGGCACAGATACGCAGTATTTT.

The rearrangement uses TRBV28 and TRBJ2-1; 10 nucleotides align to TRBD2. V trimming: 6 bases; J trimming: 5 bases; junction bases outside the gene matches: 10. Germline CDR1 and CDR2: MDHEN and SYDVKM. The CDR3 has 16 residues. The CDR3 DNA is TGTGCCAGCAGCCAAATCGGACTAGCGGTACACAATGAGCAGTTCTTC. Translating it yields CASSQIGLAVHNEQFF.

This chain links TRBV7-6 with TRBJ1-1, with TRBD1 identical over 7 bases. CDR1 and CDR2 from the germline V gene are SGHVS and FNYEAQ. V lost 1 base to trimming and J lost 6 bases; unmatched junction nucleotides: 5. The CDR3 is made up of 14 amino acids. In DNA, the CDR3 is TGTGCCAGCAGCTTAGTTAAGGGGGCCCCTGAAGCTTTCTTT. Translation gives CASSLVKGAPEAFF.